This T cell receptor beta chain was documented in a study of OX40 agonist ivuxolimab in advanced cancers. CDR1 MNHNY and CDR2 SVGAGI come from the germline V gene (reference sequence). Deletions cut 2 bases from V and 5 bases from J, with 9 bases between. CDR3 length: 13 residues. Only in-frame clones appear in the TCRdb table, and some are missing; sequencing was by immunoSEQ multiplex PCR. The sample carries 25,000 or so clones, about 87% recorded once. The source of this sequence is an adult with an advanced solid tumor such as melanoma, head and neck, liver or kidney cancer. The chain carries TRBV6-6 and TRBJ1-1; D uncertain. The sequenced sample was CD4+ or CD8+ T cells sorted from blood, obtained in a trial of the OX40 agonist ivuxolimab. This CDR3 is CASSYQVGTEAFF. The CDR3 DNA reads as TGTGCCAGCAGTTACCAGGTGGGGACTGAAGCTTTCTTT.